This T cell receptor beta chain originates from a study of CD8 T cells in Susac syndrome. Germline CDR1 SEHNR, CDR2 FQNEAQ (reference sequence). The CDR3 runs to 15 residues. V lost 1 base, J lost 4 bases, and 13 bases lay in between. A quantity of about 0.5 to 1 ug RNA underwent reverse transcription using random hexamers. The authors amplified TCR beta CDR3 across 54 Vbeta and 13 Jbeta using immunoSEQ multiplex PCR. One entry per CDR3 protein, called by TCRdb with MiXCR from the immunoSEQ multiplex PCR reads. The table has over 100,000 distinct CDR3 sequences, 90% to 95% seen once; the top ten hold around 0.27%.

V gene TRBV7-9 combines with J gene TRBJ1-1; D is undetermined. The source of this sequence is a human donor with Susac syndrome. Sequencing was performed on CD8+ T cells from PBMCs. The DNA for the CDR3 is TGTGCCAGCAGCTTAGTTCGACTTGCCACCACTGAAGCTTTCTTT. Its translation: CASSLVRLATTEAFF.